The 6 T cell receptor beta chains below come from one sample, sequenced in a study of blood T cells in healthy people across ages. Together with a sample-barcoded 5' primer, a J-beta primer mix was included in a second PCR lasting roughly 6 to 12 cycles. TCRdb passed the 5' RACE reads through MiXCR, listing each CDR3 protein once. The repertoire holds 1.5 million to 2 million distinct CDR3 sequences, with around half as singletons. Sequencing was done on a sample of blood. Receptors were obtained from a woman aged 40 to 50 in good health.

This clonotype has only a few counts. The rearrangement links TRBV3-1 to TRBJ2-1, with 9 bases matching TRBD2. Germline V gene data show CDR1 as LGHDT and CDR2 as YNNKEL (reference sequence). Trimming at V came to 6 bases and at J to 6 bases, leaving 15 bases not matched to a gene. This CDR3 has 17 residues. This chain's CDR3 is CASRLRAGGYLGNEQFF. The CDR3 DNA follows: TGTGCCAGCAGACTAAGAGCGGGGGGATATTTAGGCAATGAGCAGTTCTTC.

The chain is built from TRBV10-3 and TRBJ1-4, with TRBD1 matching over 9 bases. This CDR3 has 16 amino acids. The V and J ends lost 1 base and 5 bases, in that order; junction bases with no gene match: 5. Germline V gives CDR1 ENHRY, CDR2 SYGVKD. CDR3 sequence (DNA): TGTGCCATCAGTGAGTTTGCCGGGACAGGGAATGAAAAACTGTTTTTT. Encoded protein: CAISEFAGTGNEKLFF.

This sequence joins TRBV20-1 and TRBJ2-7; D gene ambiguous. The length of the CDR3 is 14 residues. Germline V gives CDR1 DFQATT, CDR2 SNEGSKA (reference sequence). V lost 0 bases, J lost 2 bases, and 11 bases lay in between. CDR3 amino acids: CSARERSRTYEQYF. The CDR3, as DNA: TGCAGTGCTAGAGAACGGTCGCGGACCTACGAGCAGTACTTC.

In this sample, this clonotype turned up a few times. The J gene is TRBJ2-5, the V gene TRBV5-5, with D unresolved. The CDR3 spans 14 residues. Trimming took 4 bases from V and 5 from J, leaving 15 bases between them. Germline V gene sequence: CDR1 SGHKS, CDR2 YYEKEE (reference sequence). The CDR3 is CASSPERSWETQYF. For the CDR3, the DNA is TGTGCCAGCAGCCCGGAACGGAGTTGGGAGACCCAGTACTTC.

The chain has TRBV4-3 and TRBJ1-2; D uncertain. The CDR3 consists of 13 residues. Germline loops: CDR1 LGHNA, CDR2 YSLEER. V was clipped by 0 bases and J by 8 bases, with 10 bases between them. CDR3 residues: CASSQDTGGGYTF. CDR3 DNA sequence: TGCGCCAGCAGCCAAGATACGGGAGGAGGCTACACCTTC.

A word on this clonotype: One end of the junction is discordant with germline, which a read error may explain. The rearrangement joins TRBV27 to TRBJ1-2; no clear D gene. The CDR3 contains 14 residues. Germline V lookup: CDR1 MNHEY, CDR2 SMNVEV (reference sequence). CDR3 nucleotides: TGTGCCAGCAGTTTAATCGGGGTCGGCTATGGTTACACCTTC. It specifies CASSLIGVGYGYTF.